Shown below are 2 T cell receptor beta chains from a single sample sequenced in a study of regulatory T cells in long-lasting Graves disease (dated by TCRdb to the early 2020s). Sample time point, as interpreted from the label and publication: newly diagnosed GD, antithyroid drugs for less than 3 months. For both TCR sequencing and RNA sequencing, RNA was extracted from PBMCs using TRIzol. Library creation used multiplex PCR. Instrument used: Illumina HiSeq 4000. iRepertoire HTBI primers and Arm-PCR amplification of CDR3 regions were used to construct TCR beta libraries. TCRdb ran its own pipeline on the public reads, namely fastp trimming at Q25 and MiXCR clone calling, and kept in-frame beta chains. Each CDR3 protein gets just one entry, which takes the most common genes and DNA from the rows behind it. The table for this sample lists 420,000 or so distinct CDR3 sequences; less than 20% of them were counted only once. Clones ranked in the top ten supply about 23% of the sample.

Separately, the same data were catalogued under a study of T cells in Graves' hyperthyroidism and ophthalmopathy.

Sample: peripheral blood mononuclear cells (PBMCs), taken at new diagnosis, from a patient treated with antithyroid drugs. Receptor source: a woman between 18 and 29 years old with Graves disease. Donor details come from another sample of the same person, matched by shared clones.

This clonotype has just a few counts. This sequence joins TRBV2 and TRBJ2-3; D is ambiguous. The CDR3 totals 14 residues. The V gene lost 11 bases and the J gene lost 0 bases, with 15 bases spanning the gap. Germline CDR1 SNHLY, CDR2 FYNNEI. The CDR3 here is CACTRPESTDTQYF. Written as DNA, the CDR3 is TGTGCCTGCACCCGACCCGAAAGCACAGATACGCAGTATTTT.

This clonotype was seen a handful of times. A much more abundant neighbour one base away suggests this may be a read error. This sequence joins TRBV28 and TRBJ1-5; a weak D match, TRBD1 (5 bases). The CDR3 is 12 amino acids. The germline gives CDR1 MDHEN, CDR2 SYDVKM. The CDR3 sequence: CAGSSGGQPQHF. CDR3 sequence (DNA): TGTGCCGGCAGTTCCGGGGGGCAGCCCCAGCATTTT.